This TCR beta chain was captured by sequencing in a study of cytomegalovirus exposure and HLA in healthy donors. Across the study: Findings of an earlier analysis included 117 million unique TCR beta sequences from some 180 million T cells. Study observations and caveats: Associated with HLA alleles at 0.05 false discovery rate in a later analysis were 16,951 TCR beta sequences. Links to common viral pathogens appeared, in a later analysis, for several of the most significant clusters.

Amplification used 60 Vbeta primers and 13 Jbeta primers. Assay used: immunoSEQ multiplex PCR; TCRdb lists only in-frame clones, some missing. The repertoire includes approximately 200,000 clones, roughly three quarters of them detected once, and 1.6% sits in the top ten. As for this clone: Its antigen is still unknown.

This receptor was taken from a woman younger than 30 in good health and CMV-seronegative. The specimen was PBMCs.

CDR3 sequence: CASTGTGNSPLHF. DNA of the CDR3: TGTGCCTCAACAGGGACAGGGAATTCACCCCTCCACTTT. The rearrangement uses TRBV30 and TRBJ1-6; TRBD1 agrees at 9 bases. V was pared by 7 bases and J by 7 bases, with 5 bases of the junction left unmatched. Germline V lookup: CDR1 GTSNPN, CDR2 SVGIG (reference sequence). This CDR3 contains 13 residues.